This entry is about one T cell receptor (beta chain). No antigen is known for it. The germline gene is not matched at one end of the junction; a read error may be the cause. Each of the donors was a healthy bone marrow donor. This sample was taken from a study of cytomegalovirus exposure and HLA in healthy donors. Findings and limits, study-wide: In an earlier analysis, most TCR beta V segments were productive about 87% or about 30% of the time.

This CDR3 contains 15 residues. Germline V gene lookup returns CDR1 SEHNR and CDR2 FQNEAQ (reference sequence). The PCR employed 60 Vbeta primers together with 13 Jbeta primers. The repertoire was sequenced with immunoSEQ multiplex PCR; TCRdb's copy has only in-frame clones and lacks some. This repertoire shows around 150,000 clones, around 74% found once; its top ten account for around 6.6%. The chain combines TRBV7-9 with TRBJ2-7; 9 nucleotides align to TRBD1. The receptor was isolated from a man aged 45-60 years in good health and CMV-seropositive. Sequencing used PBMCs. CDR3 nucleotide sequence: TGTTCCAGCAGCTTACCACGGACAGGGGTGAGCGAGCAGTACTTC. Protein sequence: CSSSLPRTGVSEQYF.